This T cell receptor beta chain emerged from a study of a mutant IDH1 vaccine in newly diagnosed glioma. About the research overall: Patients, over weeks 1, 3, 5, 7, 11, 15, 19 and 23, received a total of eight vaccinations. Earlier care involved radiotherapy, temozolomide, or both, and the majority received both. Radiotherapy alone preceded vaccination by 4-6 weeks; alternatively, vaccination started with temozolomide cycles.

The protocol was immunoSEQ multiplex PCR, while the TCRdb copy is restricted to in-frame clones and leaves out a portion. The sample contains approximately 39,000 clones, 80% to 90% of which appear only once. Per germline, CDR1 SGHTA and CDR2 FQGNSA. The CDR3 runs 16 residues. The germline V and J ends were trimmed by 3 bases and 4 bases, with 18 bases remaining between them. This sample's time point: week 23, last vaccination. Every vaccine dose comprised 300 ug of mutant IDH1 20-mer peptide plus topical imiquimod. As concerns this clone: Its specificity is unknown.

The starting material was PBMCs, obtained from a glioma patient whose treatment included an IDH1 peptide vaccine. The chain employs TRBV7-2 and TRBJ1-1; no definite D call. The TCR sequence derives from a man between 35 and 55 years old with glioma. CDR3 protein: CASSFRRSAVGTEAFF. CDR3 in DNA: TGTGCCAGCAGCTTCCGACGGTCGGCAGTGGGCACTGAAGCTTTCTTT.